A single sample gave rise to the 30 T cell receptor beta chains below, sequenced in a study of T cells in Graves' hyperthyroidism and ophthalmopathy. From RNA transcripts, TCR beta CDR3 regions were amplified. When the TCR CDR3 underwent first-round RT-PCR, the HTBI primer set was used. TCRdb fed the multiplex PCR reads into MiXCR, producing one record per CDR3 protein. This sample yields 400,000 to 600,000 distinct CDR3 sequences, of which under 25% are seen a single time; more than 20% belongs to the top ten. Sequencing was done on a sample of blood. These TCRs come from a man in his late teens or twenties with Graves' hyperthyroidism.

This clonotype was detected ten times or more. The chain carries TRBV12-3 or TRBV12-4 and TRBJ1-3; 8 bases agree with TRBD1. V was pared by 5 bases and J by 3 bases, with 6 bases of the junction left unmatched. The length of the CDR3 is 15 residues. CDR3 protein: CASSNRGGLGNTIYF. DNA of the CDR3: TGTGCCAGCAGTAACAGGGGGGGGCTTGGAAACACCATATATTTT.

This clonotype was seen repeatedly, ten times or more. This chain links TRBV20-1 with TRBJ1-5; 9 bases fit TRBD1. This CDR3 is built from 15 residues. The ends lost 3 bases at V and 2 bases at J; junction bases unmatched: 5. Germline values: CDR1 DFQATT, CDR2 SNEGSKA (reference sequence). The CDR3 is CSASRRTGGNQPQHF. Here the CDR3 DNA reads TGCAGTGCTAGCCGCCGGACAGGGGGCAATCAGCCCCAGCATTTT.

This clonotype has at least ten counts. V and J are TRBV30 and TRBJ1-2; D is unresolved. CDR3 length: 14 residues. The germline V gene encodes CDR1 GTSNPN and CDR2 SVGIG (reference sequence). V was trimmed by 0 bases and J by 6 bases, leaving 14 bases between them. CDR3 coding DNA: TGTGCCTGGAGTGTATCGGGCACACGGAATGGCTACACCTTC. Amino acids: CAWSVSGTRNGYTF.

This clonotype was seen ten or more times. The CDR3: CASSSNPGLGDQPQHF. The CDR3 DNA follows: TGTGCCAGCAGCTCTAACCCGGGACTAGGGGATCAGCCCCAGCATTTT. The chain has TRBV7-8 and TRBJ1-5; the D gene is possibly TRBD1 (5 bases). V was trimmed by 4 bases and J by 5 bases, leaving 18 bases between them. CDR3 length: 16 amino acids. CDR1 is SGHVS, CDR2 FQNEAQ, per germline.

The V call is TRBV7-2, the J call TRBJ2-5; 8 nucleotides align to TRBD1. CDR3 length: 18 residues. Germline-derived CDR1 and CDR2 are SGHTA and FQGNSA. Trimming at V came to 0 bases and at J to 4 bases, leaving 13 bases not matched to a gene. The CDR3 here is CASSLAGRQGAISETQYF. As DNA, the CDR3 is TGTGCCAGCAGCTTAGCGGGTCGGCAGGGGGCTATTTCAGAGACCCAGTACTTC.

This clonotype has a handful of counts. The chain recombines TRBV4-2 with TRBJ2-5; D is unclear. Looked up from germline, CDR1 is LGHNA and CDR2 is YNFKEQ. The CDR3 has 14 residues. Trimming removed 4 bases at V and 6 bases at J, with 15 bases between. In DNA form, the CDR3 reads TGTGCCAGCAGCCCCGAGGAGCAGGAGAAGACCCAGTACTTC. This gives the protein CASSPEEQEKTQYF.

The table lists this clonotype with many counts. This chain's CDR3 is CASSPGRGYEAFF. As DNA, the CDR3 is TGTGCCAGCAGTCCCGGACGGGGATATGAAGCTTTCTTT. V gene TRBV9 combines with J gene TRBJ1-1, with D hard to call. Germline CDR1 is SGDLS and CDR2 is YYNGEE. V dropped 5 bases and J dropped 7 bases, with 15 bases sitting between them. This CDR3 comprises 13 residues.

This clonotype was counted ten times or more. This sequence joins TRBV6-5 and TRBJ1-1, with D unresolved. Trimming stripped 7 bases from V and 4 bases from J, with 10 bases between. Germline assignment: CDR1 MNHEY and CDR2 SVGAGI. The CDR3 covers 12 residues. CDR3 loop: CASIGPSTEAFF. CDR3 bases: TGTGCCAGCATAGGGCCCAGCACTGAAGCTTTCTTT.

The chain employs TRBV7-6 and TRBJ2-3; a possible D gene is TRBD1 (5 bases). This CDR3 has 14 amino acids. CDR1 is SGHVS and CDR2 is FNYEAQ in the germline V gene. The germline V and J ends were trimmed by 5 bases and 2 bases, with 11 bases remaining between them. The CDR3, as DNA: TGTGCCAGCAGCCCTAGGGGTTACACAGATACGCAGTATTTT. Translation gives CASSPRGYTDTQYF.

This clonotype was picked up a small number of times. This sequence joins TRBV6-1 and TRBJ1-1, with 8 bases lining up with TRBD1. Germline V gene lookup returns CDR1 MNHNS and CDR2 SASEGT. Trimming took 1 base from V and 4 from J; bases not matched to a gene: 8. This CDR3 region has 16 residues. CDR3 protein: CASSEVWDRWVTEAFF. The CDR3 coding sequence is TGTGCCAGCAGTGAAGTTTGGGACAGGTGGGTCACTGAAGCTTTCTTT.

This chain joins TRBV5-1 and TRBJ1-2; D unclear. Trimming cost V 5 bases and J 6 bases, with 14 bases left between them. The CDR3 has 13 residues. CDR1 and CDR2 (germline): SGHRS, YFSETQ. CDR3 in amino acids: CASSWQGSDGYTF. CDR3 coding DNA: TGCGCCAGCAGTTGGCAAGGGTCTGATGGCTACACCTTC.

The rearrangement links TRBV28 to TRBJ2-7, with D unresolved. The length of the CDR3 is 13 residues. In germline, CDR1 is MDHEN, CDR2 SYDVKM. V was cut by 9 bases and J by 0 bases, with 12 bases left in between. CDR3 coding DNA: TGTGCCAGTCGCGGTACCATCTCCTACGAGCAGTACTTC. It codes for CASRGTISYEQYF.

The DNA of the CDR3 is TGTGCCAGCAGCTTAGCGGCCCACACAGATACGCAGTATTTT. As protein: CASSLAAHTDTQYF. The J gene is TRBJ2-3, the V gene TRBV28, with D perhaps matching TRBD2 (6 bases). V lost 6 bases, J lost 2 bases, and 12 bases lay in between. CDR1 MDHEN and CDR2 SYDVKM come from the germline V gene. This CDR3 has 14 amino acids.

The chain combines TRBV12-5 with TRBJ1-1, with unresolved D. Germline loops: CDR1 LGHNT, CDR2 FRNRAP. V lost 4 bases, J lost 10 bases, and 16 bases lay in between. The CDR3 sequence is 13 residues long. CDR3 amino acids: CASGSSVRGPAFF. The CDR3 DNA reads TGTGCTAGTGGTTCGAGTGTCCGGGGTCCAGCTTTCTTT. Based on the CDR3 plus reference TRBV12-5 and TRBJ1-1, the full variable domain is DARVTQTPRHKVTEMGQEVTMRCQPILGHNTVFWYRQTMMQGLELLAYFRNRAPLDDSGMPKDRFSAEMPDATLATLKIQPSEPRDSAVYFCASGSSVRGPAFFGQGTRLTVV.

In its sample, this clonotype was seen many times. This chain links TRBV12-3 or TRBV12-4 with TRBJ2-7, with 9 bases lining up with TRBD1. The CDR3 length is 12 residues. J lost 6 bases, V lost 6 bases, and 3 bases had no gene match. The CDR3 DNA reads TGTGCCAGCAGCTTGGGACAGGGCGAGCAGTACTTC. It translates to CASSLGQGEQYF.

This clonotype appeared many times. The V call is TRBV19, the J call TRBJ1-2; D is ambiguous. V lost 10 bases to trimming and J lost 8 bases, with 20 bases between them. The CDR3 has 13 amino acids. The germline CDR1 and CDR2 sequences are LNHDA and SQIVND (reference sequence). The CDR3 DNA reads as TGTGCCACCTGGCAGCAGCCTCGTGGAGGCTACACCTTC. Its protein is CATWQQPRGGYTF.

The chain couples TRBV3-1 to TRBJ1-2; TRBD1 might be the D (5 bases). From germline, CDR1 is LGHDT and CDR2 YNNKEL (reference sequence). V lost 0 bases, J lost 6 bases, and 14 bases lay in between. The CDR3 runs 15 residues. CDR3 DNA: TGTGCCAGCAGCCAAGAAATGGACCTGGGGGATGGCTACACCTTC. Amino acids: CASSQEMDLGDGYTF.

This clonotype came up a few times. The CDR3 sequence: CASSGSGGHPASPLHF. For the CDR3, the DNA is TGTGCCAGCAGTGGAAGTGGGGGCCATCCAGCTTCACCCCTCCACTTT. V and J are TRBV2 and TRBJ1-6, with D possibly TRBD1 on 6 matching bases. Germline CDR1 reads SNHLY; CDR2 reads FYNNEI. The length of the CDR3 is 16 residues. Trimming shortened V by 4 bases and J by 9 bases, and 19 bases separated the two germline ends.

In this sample, this clonotype turned up many times. V and J are TRBV12-3 or TRBV12-4 and TRBJ1-5; TRBD1 matches 8 bases. Trimming removed 0 bases from V and 7 bases from J; junction bases left unmatched: 5. The CDR3 consists of 15 residues. This CDR3 reads CASSLADRGEQPQHF. Written as DNA, the CDR3 is TGTGCCAGCAGTTTAGCCGACAGGGGAGAACAGCCCCAGCATTTT.

At least ten counts were recorded for this clonotype. The rearrangement links TRBV12-3 or TRBV12-4 to TRBJ1-1; a possible D gene is TRBD1 (5 bases). This CDR3 is built from 11 residues. V was shortened by 3 bases and J by 8 bases, with 7 bases between the two germline ends. Here the CDR3 DNA reads TGTGCCAGCAGTTTTCGACAGGAAGCTTTCTTT. Protein sequence: CASSFRQEAFF.

This clonotype was recorded at least ten times. The chain links TRBV5-1 to TRBJ1-2; unclear D gene. The CDR3 length is 16 residues. Germline values: CDR1 SGHRS, CDR2 YFSETQ. V lost 4 bases and J lost 5, with 21 bases in between. For the CDR3, the DNA is TGCGCCAGCAGCCCTGAGGTCCAGTCTGCTCTTTATGGCTACACCTTC. Its translation: CASSPEVQSALYGYTF.

The table lists this clonotype with many counts. The J gene is TRBJ1-2, the V gene TRBV7-9; D not certain. V was shortened by 0 bases and J by 3 bases, with 11 bases between the two germline ends. Germline CDR1 is SEHNR and CDR2 is FQNEAQ (reference sequence). This CDR3 is built from 15 residues. This CDR3 reads CASSLAGRNHYGYTF. CDR3 DNA: TGTGCCAGCAGCTTAGCGGGCAGAAATCACTATGGCTACACCTTC.

This clonotype came up many times. This chain uses TRBV6-5 with TRBJ1-2, with 7 bases fitting TRBD1. Trimming at V came to 5 bases and at J to 2 bases, leaving 8 bases not matched to a gene. The germline CDR1 and CDR2 sequences are MNHEY and SVGAGI. CDR3 size: 15 residues. The CDR3 loop is CASSNMGQTNYGYTF. The CDR3 bases are TGTGCCAGCAGTAACATGGGACAGACCAACTATGGCTACACCTTC.

This clonotype was counted ten times or more. CDR3 nucleotide sequence: TGTGCCAGCCACAGAACGAACACTGAAGCTTTCTTT. It is translated as CASHRTNTEAFF. The chain couples TRBV6-5 to TRBJ1-1; D remains unclear. CDR1 and CDR2 from the germline V gene are MNHEY and SVGAGI. V was clipped by 8 bases and J by 1 base, with 8 bases between them. The CDR3 spans 12 residues.

The V and J genes are TRBV20-1 and TRBJ2-7, with D perhaps matching TRBD2 (5 bases). Germline V lookup: CDR1 DFQATT, CDR2 SNEGSKA (reference sequence). Trimming removed 1 base at V and 0 bases at J, with 7 bases between. The CDR3 totals 13 residues. The CDR3 sequence: CSARGEISYEQYF. The CDR3 DNA sequence: TGCAGTGCTAGAGGGGAGATCTCCTACGAGCAGTACTTC.

This clonotype was counted at least ten times. The V call is TRBV10-3, the J call TRBJ2-7, with unresolved D. Germline V gene sequence: CDR1 ENHRY, CDR2 SYGVKD. The CDR3 is made up of 14 amino acids. The V end was cut by 5 bases, the J end by 2 bases, with 13 bases between. The CDR3 loop is CAISPRQRTYEQYF. The CDR3 DNA reads as TGTGCCATCAGTCCCAGGCAGAGAACCTACGAGCAGTACTTC.

CDR3 nucleotides: TGTGCCAGCAGTTTATGCGTAGGGAGCTCCTACGAGCAGTACTTC. Translated, it gives CASSLCVGSSYEQYF. The genes are TRBV28 and TRBJ2-7, with a tentative D call TRBD2 (5 bases). Trimming took off 0 bases at V and 0 bases at J, with 9 bases between the two ends. Germline CDR1 and CDR2: MDHEN and SYDVKM. This CDR3 is built from 15 residues.

This clonotype has at least ten counts. This chain connects TRBV15 to TRBJ1-1; 8 nucleotides line up with TRBD1. With 3 bases clipped from V and 5 bases from J, the junction kept 2 bases outside the gene matches. The germline V gene has CDR1 LNHNV and CDR2 YYDKDF (reference sequence). The CDR3 totals 13 residues. CDR3 region: CATSSRTGTEAFF. The CDR3 nucleotides are TGTGCCACCAGCAGCCGGACAGGGACTGAAGCTTTCTTT.

The rearrangement joins TRBV19 to TRBJ1-2; no clear D. The CDR3 covers 12 residues. From germline, CDR1 is LNHDA and CDR2 SQIVND (reference sequence). The V end was cut by 6 bases, the J end by 5 bases, with 10 bases between. The CDR3 loop is CASSRGAYGYTF. The CDR3 DNA reads TGTGCCAGTAGCCGGGGAGCGTATGGCTACACCTTC.

Ten or more counts support this clonotype. The DNA for the CDR3 is TGTGCCAGCAGCCCCGACAGGGGGCGAGCCCTGCAAGAGACCCAGTACTTC. Translating it yields CASSPDRGRALQETQYF. V usage is TRBV3-1 and J usage is TRBJ2-5, with 10 bases aligning to TRBD1. Germline loops: CDR1 LGHDT, CDR2 YNNKEL (reference sequence). The trim removed 4 bases at V and 2 bases at J, leaving 10 bases unmatched. This CDR3 is built from 17 residues.